This T cell receptor beta chain appears in the sequencing data of a study of T-cell memory formation after mild COVID-19 (dated by TCRdb to the early 2020s). Turning to the overall study: Most TCR sequence clusters were specific to one of the two donors. In a couple of donors, T-cell clones that expanded and contracted after mild COVID-19 were followed by sequencing TCRalpha and TCRbeta repertoires longitudinally. Two young, previously healthy adult volunteers, one female and one male, were included in the cohort.

The paper as a whole reports these results and caveats: Some responding clones were detected in pre-infection memory, suggesting pre-existing cross-reactive memory T cells joined the SARS-CoV-2 response. Whether the second-wave clones peaking on day 37 were SARS-CoV-2 specific was not confirmed. The study included only a couple of mild cases, and larger cohorts that include severe cases with pre-infection samples were judged to be necessary. Contracting CD4+ clones appeared mostly in the CM and EM memory subsets, whereas CD8+ clones were enriched in EMRA. From day 15 to 85, contracting clones showed balanced CD4/CD8 phenotypes, whereas a second wave of clones that expanded from day 15 to 37 leaned towards CD4+.

PBMCs were isolated by Ficoll-Paque density gradient centrifugation. The germline V gene provides CDR1 SGHTA and CDR2 FQGNSA. At the junction V is shortened by 0 bases and J by 4 bases, with 5 bases in between. The CDR3 holds 13 amino acids from the cysteine to the phenylalanine. Of all the DNA, just the CDR3 is kept, 39 bases in frame from base 1. The instrument given in TCRdb is Illumina NovaSeq 6000. TCRalpha and TCRbeta cDNA libraries were built by 5'RACE with constant-segment primers, adding sample barcodes and unique molecular identifiers. Trizol reagent was used to extract RNA from every sample. Library amplification was performed in two PCR steps, and a second sample barcode and Illumina TruSeq adapters were introduced in the second step. Sequencing of the libraries was done on an Illumina NovaSeq, producing 2 x 150 bp paired-end reads. As for the original processing: Demultiplexing of reads and collapsing into UMI-guided consensus sequences were performed with migec v1.2.7. Using mixcr v2.1.11, the UMI consensuses were aligned to TRA and TRB V and J templates and assembled into clonotypes. A clonotype was counted as expanded or contracted only if both edgeR and NoisET called the change significant, with noise models trained on biological replicates. For edgeR calls, the thresholds were a false discovery rate-adjusted p below 0.01 and a log2 fold-change of 1. As an exploratory analysis of dynamics, max-normalized trajectories of the 1000 most abundant clonotypes were examined by PCA with hierarchical clustering. Separately sequenced CD4+ and CD8+ repertoires were used to assign the CD4 or CD8 phenotype of responding clones. The raw public data were reprocessed by TCRdb itself: fastp quality trimming at Q25, MiXCR clonotype calling, in-frame beta chains only. Every entry covers one CDR3 protein and lists the most common genes and DNA from its rows. TCRdb, rather than the study authors, made the V and J calls. Within this sample are 40,000 to 45,000 distinct CDR3 sequences, with about a tenth of them counted one time only. The ten largest make up roughly 10% of the sample.

Regarding this clonotype: The antigen it binds to is not known. There are no base qualities to consult, and no much larger clone falls within one base.

Sequenced material: PBMCs or a T cell subset sorted from them (not recorded which). This receptor was taken from an adult woman who had mild COVID-19 (a few samples of this study predate the infection). The sample titles of this study are shuffled in the database, so cell type and time point are left out; the donor was told from shared clones. This chain is built from TRBV7-2 and TRBJ2-3, with the D gene not confidently named. The DNA is as follows: TGTGCCAGCAGCTTAGCTAGGTCAGATACGCAGTATTTT. The resulting protein is CASSLARSDTQYF.